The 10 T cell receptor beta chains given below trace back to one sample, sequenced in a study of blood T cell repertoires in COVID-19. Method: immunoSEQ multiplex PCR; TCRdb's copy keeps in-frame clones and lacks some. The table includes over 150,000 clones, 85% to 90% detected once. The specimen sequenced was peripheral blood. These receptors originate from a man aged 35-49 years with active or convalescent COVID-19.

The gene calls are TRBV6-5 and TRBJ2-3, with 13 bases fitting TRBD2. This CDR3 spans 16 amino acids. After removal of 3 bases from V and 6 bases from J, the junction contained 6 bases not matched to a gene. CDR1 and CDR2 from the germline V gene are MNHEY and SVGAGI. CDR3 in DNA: TGTGCCAGCAGTTATACGACTAGCGGGGGGAGCGATACGCAGTATTTT. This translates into CASSYTTSGGSDTQYF.

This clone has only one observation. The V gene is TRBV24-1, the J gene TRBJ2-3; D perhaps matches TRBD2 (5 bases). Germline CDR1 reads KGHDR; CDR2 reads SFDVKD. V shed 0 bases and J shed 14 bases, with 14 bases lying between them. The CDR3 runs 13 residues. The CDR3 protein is CATSDLQGRRLYF. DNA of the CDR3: TGTGCCACCAGTGATTTGCAAGGGAGAAGGCTGTATTTT.

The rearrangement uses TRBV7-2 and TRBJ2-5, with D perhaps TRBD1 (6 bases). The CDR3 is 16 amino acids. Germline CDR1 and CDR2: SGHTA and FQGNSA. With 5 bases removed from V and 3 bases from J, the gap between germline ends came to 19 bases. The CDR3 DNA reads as TGTGCCAGCAGCAAAGGTGGGGGCGGAGGTGAAGAGACCCAGTACTTC. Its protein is CASSKGGGGGEETQYF.

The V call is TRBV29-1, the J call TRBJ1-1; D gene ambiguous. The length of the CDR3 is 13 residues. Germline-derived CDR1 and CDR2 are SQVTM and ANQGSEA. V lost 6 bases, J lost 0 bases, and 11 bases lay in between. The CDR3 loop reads CSVWREMNTEAFF. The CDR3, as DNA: TGCAGCGTGTGGAGGGAGATGAACACTGAAGCTTTCTTT.

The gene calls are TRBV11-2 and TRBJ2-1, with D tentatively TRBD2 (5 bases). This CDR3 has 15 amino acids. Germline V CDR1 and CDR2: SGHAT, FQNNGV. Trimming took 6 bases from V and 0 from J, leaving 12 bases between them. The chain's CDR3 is CASRGERHSYNEQFF. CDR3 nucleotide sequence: TGTGCCAGCAGGGGAGAGCGGCACTCCTACAATGAGCAGTTCTTC.

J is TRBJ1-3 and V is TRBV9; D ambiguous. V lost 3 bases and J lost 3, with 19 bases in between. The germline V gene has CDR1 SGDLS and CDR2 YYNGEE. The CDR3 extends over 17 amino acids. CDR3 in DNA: TGTGCCAGCAGCGGATGGCCGGGAGAGACGGGTGGAAACACCATATATTTT. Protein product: CASSGWPGETGGNTIYF.

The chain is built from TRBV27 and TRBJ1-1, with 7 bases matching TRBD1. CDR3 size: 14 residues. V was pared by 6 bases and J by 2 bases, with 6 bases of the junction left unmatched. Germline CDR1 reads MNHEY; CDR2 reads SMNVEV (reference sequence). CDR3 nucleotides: TGTGCCAGCAGAGAGACAGGGAGCAACACTGAAGCTTTCTTT. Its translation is CASRETGSNTEAFF.

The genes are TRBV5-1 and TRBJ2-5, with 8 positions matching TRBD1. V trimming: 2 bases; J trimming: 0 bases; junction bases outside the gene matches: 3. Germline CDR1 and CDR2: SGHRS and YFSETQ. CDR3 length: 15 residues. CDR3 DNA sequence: TGCGCCAGCAGCTTACAGGGGGGTTACCAAGAGACCCAGTACTTC. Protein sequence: CASSLQGGYQETQYF.

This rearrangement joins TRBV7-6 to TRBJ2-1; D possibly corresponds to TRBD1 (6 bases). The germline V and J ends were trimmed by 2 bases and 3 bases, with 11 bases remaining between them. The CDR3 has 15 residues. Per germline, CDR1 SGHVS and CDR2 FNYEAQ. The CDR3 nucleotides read TGTGCCAGCAGCTTAAGGCAGGGGAACTACAATGAGCAGTTCTTC. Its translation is CASSLRQGNYNEQFF.

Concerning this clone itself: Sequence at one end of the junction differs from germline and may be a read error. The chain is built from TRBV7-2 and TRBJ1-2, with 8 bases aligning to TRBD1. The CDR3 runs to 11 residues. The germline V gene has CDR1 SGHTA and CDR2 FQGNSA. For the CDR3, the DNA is TGTGCCAGCAGCTTACAGACAGGGGAATACTTC. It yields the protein CASSLQTGEYF.